One and the same sample provided the 27 T cell receptor beta chains below, sequenced in a study of T cell repertoires in cytomegalovirus infection. MiXCR, applied by TCRdb to the reads, yields one record per CDR3 protein. Seen here are nearly 450,000 distinct CDR3 sequences, approximately 33% observed once, and the top ten hold approximately 13%. The sample was PBMCs. These TCRs come from a human donor in good health (CMV status not recorded). Some clones in this sample may be carry-over from other donors' samples.

This clonotype was picked up many times. This rearrangement joins TRBV7-2 to TRBJ2-5; D could derive from TRBD1 or TRBD2 (6 bases each). V lost 1 base, J lost 1 base, and 13 bases lay in between. The V gene's germline CDR1 is SGHTA and CDR2 FQGNSA. The CDR3 covers 16 residues. The CDR3 sequence is CASSLGVGGGQETQYF. CDR3 coding DNA: TGTGCCAGCAGCTTAGGAGTCGGGGGCGGCCAAGAGACCCAGTACTTC.

This clonotype occurred many times. V and J are TRBV19 and TRBJ1-4; weak D call: TRBD1 (5 bases). V lost 3 bases, J lost 7 bases, and 12 bases lay in between. Germline-derived CDR1 and CDR2 are LNHDA and SQIVND (reference sequence). CDR3 length: 14 amino acids. CDR3 residues: CASSIGAGPEKLFF. The CDR3 DNA reads TGTGCCAGTAGTATCGGGGCCGGTCCTGAAAAACTGTTTTTT.

V is TRBV20-1 and J is TRBJ2-1, with 8 bases identical to TRBD2. Germline V CDR1 and CDR2: DFQATT, SNEGSKA (reference sequence). The ends lost 5 bases at V and 8 bases at J; junction bases unmatched: 11. CDR3 length: 14 residues. The CDR3 protein is CSAPTSVGAYEQFF. The DNA of the CDR3 is TGCAGTGCTCCGACTAGCGTGGGGGCATATGAGCAGTTCTTC.

V is TRBV5-4 and J is TRBJ2-1, with D tentatively TRBD1 (5 bases). Germline CDR1 reads SGHNT; CDR2 reads YYREEE (reference sequence). Trimming took 1 base from V and 9 from J, leaving 11 bases between them. The CDR3 runs 13 residues. The CDR3, as DNA: TGTGCCAGCAGCTTGCAGGGAAGGGGTGAGCAGTTCTTC. It is translated as CASSLQGRGEQFF.

The sample holds many counts of this clonotype. The J gene is TRBJ1-5, the V gene TRBV7-8; TRBD1 aligns across 8 bases. This CDR3 has 16 amino acids. Unmatched junction bases numbered 6, after V lost 5 bases and J lost 0 bases. CDR1 is SGHVS and CDR2 is FQNEAQ in the germline V gene. The CDR3 here is CASSPQGAYSNQPQHF. For the CDR3, the DNA is TGTGCCAGCAGCCCCCAGGGGGCCTATAGCAATCAGCCCCAGCATTTT.

In nucleotides, the CDR3 is TGTGCCAGCAGCTCGGACGCGAACACTGAAGCTTTCTTT. This translates into CASSSDANTEAFF. The chain combines TRBV7-3 with TRBJ1-1; no clear D gene. CDR3 length equals 13 residues. Deletions cut 4 bases from V and 1 base from J, with 7 bases between. Germline CDR1 is SGHTA and CDR2 is FQGTGA.

The genes are TRBV19 and TRBJ2-5, with D perhaps TRBD1 (6 bases). Germline V CDR1 and CDR2: LNHDA, SQIVND (reference sequence). This CDR3 is built from 14 residues. The V end was cut by 5 bases, the J end by 3 bases, with 13 bases between. In DNA, the CDR3 is TGTGCCAGTAGTCGTCTGGACAGAAAAGAGACCCAGTACTTC. The encoded protein is CASSRLDRKETQYF.

This clonotype has more than one count but fewer than ten. Here the CDR3 DNA reads TGTGCCAGCAGCTTGATGACGGGACAACACAATGAGCAGTTCTTC. Translation gives CASSLMTGQHNEQFF. V usage is TRBV5-6 and J usage is TRBJ2-1; a possible D gene is TRBD1 (6 bases). This CDR3 has 15 amino acids. Germline V gene data show CDR1 as SGHDT and CDR2 as YYEEEE. Trimming removed 1 base at V and 5 bases at J, with 13 bases between.

The chain uses TRBV2 and TRBJ1-4; tentatively, D is TRBD1 (6 bases). The CDR3 contains 14 residues. Deletions cut 9 bases from V and 4 bases from J, with 15 bases between. CDR1 and CDR2 from the germline V gene are SNHLY and FYNNEI. The CDR3 coding sequence is TGTGCCAGTAAAGCCTGGACAGTTAATGAAAAACTGTTTTTT. This sequence encodes CASKAWTVNEKLFF.

This clonotype was found a few times. This chain connects TRBV20-1 to TRBJ1-5, with D possibly being TRBD1 (5 bases). In germline, CDR1 is DFQATT, CDR2 SNEGSKA (reference sequence). The CDR3 loop spans 14 amino acids. V shed 8 bases and J shed 2 bases, with 16 bases lying between them. CDR3 sequence (DNA): TGCAGTCCCCACCCGGCGGGGGGCAATCAGCCCCAGCATTTT. This sequence encodes CSPHPAGGNQPQHF.

This clonotype appeared a few times. This chain links TRBV4-3 with TRBJ1-2; TRBD1 is a possible D gene (5 bases). Trimming left V 4 bases short and J 2 bases short, with 20 bases between. The CDR3 totals 17 residues. Looked up from germline, CDR1 is LGHNA and CDR2 is YSLEER. The CDR3 DNA reads as TGCGCCAGCAGCCCCCATCCGGGGCCCGGAGTAAACTATGGCTACACCTTC. Translating gives CASSPHPGPGVNYGYTF.

This clonotype has more than one count but fewer than ten. The chain employs TRBV27 and TRBJ1-5, with 8 bases matching TRBD1. Germline CDR1 and CDR2: MNHEY and SMNVEV (reference sequence). Trimming cost V 3 bases and J 3 bases; bases outside gene matches: 7. The CDR3 is made up of 16 amino acids. The CDR3, as DNA: TGTGCCAGCAGTTTTCGGGCAGGGGGCTACAATCAGCCCCAGCATTTT. Protein product: CASSFRAGGYNQPQHF.

The chain combines TRBV7-8 with TRBJ2-7; D is ambiguous. The CDR3 runs to 13 residues. The V and J ends lost 7 bases and 4 bases respectively, with 14 bases between them. The V gene's germline CDR1 is SGHVS and CDR2 FQNEAQ. CDR3 loop: CASIQQNSYEQYF. Here the CDR3 DNA reads TGTGCCAGCATTCAACAGAACTCTTACGAGCAGTACTTC.

This clonotype was recorded a few times. The V and J genes are TRBV4-3 and TRBJ2-3, with 13 bases lining up with TRBD2. J lost 6 bases, V lost 3 bases, and 18 bases had no gene match. Germline-derived CDR1 and CDR2 are LGHNA and YSLEER. The length of the CDR3 is 20 residues. CDR3 in DNA: TGCGCCAGCAGCCAGACGGGACTAGCGGGGCCCCCCTATCCGGGCGATACGCAGTATTTT. Its protein product is CASSQTGLAGPPYPGDTQYF.

CDR3 residues: CASSLSPQQYGDYGYTF. CDR3 sequence (DNA): TGTGCCAGCAGCTTATCCCCCCAGCAATATGGGGACTATGGCTACACCTTC. This rearrangement joins TRBV5-5 to TRBJ1-2; D uncertain. The germline V and J ends were trimmed by 2 bases and 3 bases, with 20 bases remaining between them. From germline, CDR1 is SGHKS and CDR2 YYEKEE (reference sequence). This CDR3 is built from 17 residues.

V is TRBV4-3 and J is TRBJ2-2, with 7 bases identical to TRBD1. The CDR3 totals 17 residues. The V gene end was trimmed by 0 bases and the J gene end by 2 bases; junction bases not matched to a gene: 6. Germline V gene data show CDR1 as LGHNA and CDR2 as YSLEER. The CDR3 spells CASSQDPIGGNTGELFF. The DNA for the CDR3 is TGCGCCAGCAGCCAAGATCCCATAGGGGGCAACACCGGGGAGCTGTTTTTT.

The gene calls are TRBV20-1 and TRBJ2-1; the match to TRBD1 covers 9 bases. From germline, CDR1 is DFQATT and CDR2 SNEGSKA (reference sequence). Losses at the gene ends were 4 bases for V and 10 bases for J; bases not matched to a gene: 14. This CDR3 contains 15 residues. CDR3 amino acids: CSAKSDRGERNEQFF. The CDR3 nucleotides are TGCAGTGCTAAGTCGGACAGGGGCGAACGCAACGAGCAGTTCTTC.

This clonotype has more than one count but fewer than ten. This chain connects TRBV5-5 to TRBJ1-4; D is unresolved. Deletions cut 4 bases from V and 10 bases from J, with 17 bases between. CDR3 size: 14 residues. CDR1 SGHKS and CDR2 YYEKEE come from the germline V gene (reference sequence). CDR3 sequence (DNA): TGTGCCAGCAGCGGATCGGGGTTGGGTGTAAAACTGTTTTTT. Translation gives CASSGSGLGVKLFF.

The chain employs TRBV5-6 and TRBJ1-5; D perhaps matches TRBD1 (6 bases). The CDR3 consists of 16 residues. V was clipped by 1 base and J by 4 bases, with 15 bases between them. Germline V gene sequence: CDR1 SGHDT, CDR2 YYEEEE. CDR3 coding DNA: TGTGCCAGCAGCTTGCGGGGCAGGGGAAGAAATCAGCCCCAGCATTTT. Translation: CASSLRGRGRNQPQHF.

About this clonotype: At one of its ends the junction is not consistent with the germline gene, which may arise from a read error. The genes are TRBV11-2 and TRBJ2-1; the D call may be TRBD1 or TRBD2 (6 bases each). Germline CDR1 and CDR2: SGHAT and FQNNGV. The CDR3 is 12 amino acids. CDR3 DNA sequence: TGTTCCAGCAGATTAGGGGGGAATGAGCAGTTCTTC. Amino acids: CSSRLGGNEQFF.

Of note for this clonotype: A much larger clone differs from this one at a single base, so this may be a read error. The chain has TRBV7-6 and TRBJ2-1; 13 bases align to TRBD2. The CDR3 consists of 16 residues. Germline CDR1 and CDR2: SGHVS and FNYEAQ. The CDR3 DNA follows: TGTGCCAGCAGCGAGATACTAGCGGGGGGGCCCCCTGAGCAGATCTTC. Its translation is CASSEILAGGPPEQIF.

Concerning this clonotype itself: Mismatch with germline at one junction end may stem from a read error. The gene calls are TRBV12-3 or TRBV12-4 and TRBJ2-7; 7 bases align to TRBD1. The CDR3 has 16 residues. The CDR3 reads CASSSRGQRSAYEQSF. CDR3 bases: TGTGCCAGCAGCTCTCGGGGACAGAGGAGCGCCTACGAGCAGTCCTTC.

This rearrangement joins TRBV5-1 to TRBJ1-2, with D hard to call. Germline CDR1 is SGHRS and CDR2 is YFSETQ. The V and J ends lost 5 bases and 0 bases respectively, with 11 bases between them. The CDR3 is 14 amino acids. Here the CDR3 reads CASSREAANYGYTF. The CDR3 DNA sequence: TGCGCCAGCAGTAGGGAGGCCGCTAACTATGGCTACACCTTC.

This chain connects TRBV9 to TRBJ2-1; the D gene is possibly TRBD2 (7 bases). V dropped 4 bases and J dropped 7 bases, with 21 bases sitting between them. From germline, CDR1 is SGDLS and CDR2 YYNGEE. The CDR3 runs 16 residues. The CDR3 protein is CASSKSGGGARNEQFF. CDR3 nucleotide sequence: TGTGCCAGCAGCAAAAGTGGAGGGGGGGCCAGGAATGAGCAGTTCTTC.

The chain uses TRBV11-2 and TRBJ1-1, with TRBD1 matching over 9 bases. This CDR3 region has 14 residues. V was clipped by 3 bases and J by 7 bases; unmatched bases: 6. The germline V gene encodes CDR1 SGHAT and CDR2 FQNNGV. The CDR3 DNA follows: TGTGCCAGCAGCTTGGACAGGGGAAAGGGTGAAGCTTTCTTT. This translates into CASSLDRGKGEAFF.

The sample holds a few counts of this clonotype. This chain joins TRBV5-1 and TRBJ1-1; a weak D match, TRBD1 (5 bases). The CDR3 covers 15 residues. Trimming took off 0 bases at V and 6 bases at J, with 15 bases between the two ends. CDR1 and CDR2 (germline): SGHRS, YFSETQ. DNA for the CDR3: TGCGCCAGCAGCTTGGGGGACTTGATGGGGCCTGAAGCTTTCTTT. It specifies CASSLGDLMGPEAFF.

The rearrangement uses TRBV5-1 and TRBJ2-1; 9 bases fit TRBD1. The CDR3 is 14 amino acids. Germline V CDR1 and CDR2: SGHRS, YFSETQ. V lost 4 bases, J lost 8 bases, and 7 bases stayed unmatched. CDR3 bases: TGCGCCAGCAGCAGGGGACAGGGAATCGATGAGCAGTTCTTC. Its protein product is CASSRGQGIDEQFF. The variable domain in full, with the rest retrieved from reference TRBV5-1 and TRBJ2-1, is KAGVTQTPRYLIKTRGQQVTLSCSPISGHRSVSWYQQTPGQGLQFLFEYFSETQRNKGNFPGRFSGRQFSNSRSEMNVSTLELGDSALYLCASSRGQGIDEQFFGPGTRLTVL.